This entry is about one TCR beta chain. Its antigen is still unknown. The data were obtained in a study of chemoradiotherapy in HPV16-positive cancers. Across the study: Functional T-cell assays on a couple of HPV16-positive patients' cells defined candidate HPV-specific clones and common TCR motifs.

This CDR3 contains 14 residues. Germline CDR1 reads SGHNT; CDR2 reads YYREEE (reference sequence). The germline V and J ends were trimmed by 0 bases and 11 bases, with 17 bases remaining between them. Samples were taken several times over chemoradiotherapy. The assay was immunoSEQ multiplex PCR, and TCRdb's table has in-frame clones only and misses some. The sample holds about 14,000 clones, approximately 72% seen once. Study-level findings and limits: For HPV16-positive patients, expanding HPV-responsive T cells associated with longer recurrence-free survival. Candidate HPV-specific clones and E7-related TCR motifs grew in tumor during treatment.

The chain couples TRBV5-4 to TRBJ1-1; no definite D call. This TCR was recovered from a human donor with HPV-associated anogenital cancer. The specimen was taken from a patient who underwent chemoradiotherapy. The CDR3 coding sequence is TGTGCCAGCAGCTTGGCCATAGAGCAGTCGAGGGCTTTCTTT. This encodes CASSLAIEQSRAFF.